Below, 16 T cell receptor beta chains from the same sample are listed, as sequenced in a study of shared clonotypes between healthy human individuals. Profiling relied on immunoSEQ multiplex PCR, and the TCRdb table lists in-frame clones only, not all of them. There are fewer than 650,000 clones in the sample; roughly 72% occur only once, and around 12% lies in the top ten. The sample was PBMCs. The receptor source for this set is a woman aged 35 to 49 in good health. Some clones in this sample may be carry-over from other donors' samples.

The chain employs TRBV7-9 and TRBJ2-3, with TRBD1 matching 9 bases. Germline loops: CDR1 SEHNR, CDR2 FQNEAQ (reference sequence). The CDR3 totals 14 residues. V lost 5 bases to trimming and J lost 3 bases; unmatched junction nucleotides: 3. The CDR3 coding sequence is TGTGCCAGCAGCCTAGGACAGGGGACAGATACGCAGTATTTT. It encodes CASSLGQGTDTQYF.

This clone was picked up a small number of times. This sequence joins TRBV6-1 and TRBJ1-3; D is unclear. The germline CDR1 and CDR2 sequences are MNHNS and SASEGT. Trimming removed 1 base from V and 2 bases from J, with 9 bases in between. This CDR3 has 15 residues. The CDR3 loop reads CASSEVGEAGNTIYF. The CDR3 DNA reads TGTGCCAGCAGTGAAGTAGGCGAGGCTGGAAACACCATATATTTT.

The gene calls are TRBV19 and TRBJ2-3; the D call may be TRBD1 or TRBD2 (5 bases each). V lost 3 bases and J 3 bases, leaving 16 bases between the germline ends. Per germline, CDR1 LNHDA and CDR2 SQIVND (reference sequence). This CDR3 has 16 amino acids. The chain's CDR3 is CASSIRVGRETDTQYF. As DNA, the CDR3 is TGTGCCAGTAGTATTCGGGTGGGACGTGAGACAGATACGCAGTATTTT.

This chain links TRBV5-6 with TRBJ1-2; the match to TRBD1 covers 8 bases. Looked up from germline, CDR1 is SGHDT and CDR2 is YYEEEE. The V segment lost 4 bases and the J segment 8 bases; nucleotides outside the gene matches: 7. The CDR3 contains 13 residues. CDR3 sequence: CASSPDRDRGYTF. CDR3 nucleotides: TGTGCCAGCAGCCCAGACCGGGACAGGGGCTACACCTTC.

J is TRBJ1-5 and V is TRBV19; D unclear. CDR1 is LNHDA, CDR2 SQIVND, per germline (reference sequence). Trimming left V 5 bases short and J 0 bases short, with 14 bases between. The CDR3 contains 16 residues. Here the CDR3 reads CASSRVDGHSNQPQHF. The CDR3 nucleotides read TGTGCCAGTAGTCGTGTGGACGGGCATAGCAATCAGCCCCAGCATTTT. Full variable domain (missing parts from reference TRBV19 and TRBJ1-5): DGGITQSPKYLFRKEGQNVTLSCEQNLNHDAMYWYRQDPGQGLRLIYYSQIVNDFQKGDIAEGYSVSREKKESFPLTVTSAQKNPTAFYLCASSRVDGHSNQPQHFGDGTRLSIL.

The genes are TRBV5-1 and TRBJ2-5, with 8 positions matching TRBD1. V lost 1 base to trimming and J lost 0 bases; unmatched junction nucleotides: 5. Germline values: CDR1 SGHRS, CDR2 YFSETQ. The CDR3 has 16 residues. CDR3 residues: CASSLTRTGYQETQYF. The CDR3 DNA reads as TGCGCCAGCAGCTTGACTCGGACAGGGTACCAAGAGACCCAGTACTTC.

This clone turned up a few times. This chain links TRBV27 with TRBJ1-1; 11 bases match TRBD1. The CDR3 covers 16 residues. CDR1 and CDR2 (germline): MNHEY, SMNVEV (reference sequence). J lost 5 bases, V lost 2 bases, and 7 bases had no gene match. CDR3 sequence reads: CASSLVGTGGRTEAFF. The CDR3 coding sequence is TGTGCCAGCAGTTTAGTAGGGACAGGGGGAAGGACTGAAGCTTTCTTT.

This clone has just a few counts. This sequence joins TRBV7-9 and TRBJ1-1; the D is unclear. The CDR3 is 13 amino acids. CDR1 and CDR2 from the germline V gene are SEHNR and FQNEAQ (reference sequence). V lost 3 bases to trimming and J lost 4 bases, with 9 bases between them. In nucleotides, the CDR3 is TGTGCCAGCAGCTTCGTCGGGAGCACTGAAGCTTTCTTT. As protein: CASSFVGSTEAFF.

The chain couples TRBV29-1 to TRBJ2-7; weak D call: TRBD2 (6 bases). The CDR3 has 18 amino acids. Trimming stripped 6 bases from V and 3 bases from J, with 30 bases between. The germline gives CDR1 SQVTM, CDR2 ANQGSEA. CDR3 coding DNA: TGCAGCGTCCTCACACCACCTTCTAGCGCAAAGTCCTTCTACGAGCAGTACTTC. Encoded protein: CSVLTPPSSAKSFYEQYF.

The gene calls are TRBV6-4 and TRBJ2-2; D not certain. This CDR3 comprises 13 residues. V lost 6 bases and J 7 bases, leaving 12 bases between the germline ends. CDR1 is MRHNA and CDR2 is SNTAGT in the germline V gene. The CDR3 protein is CASSSELGGELFF. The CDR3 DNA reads TGTGCCAGCAGCTCCGAACTGGGCGGGGAGCTGTTTTTT.

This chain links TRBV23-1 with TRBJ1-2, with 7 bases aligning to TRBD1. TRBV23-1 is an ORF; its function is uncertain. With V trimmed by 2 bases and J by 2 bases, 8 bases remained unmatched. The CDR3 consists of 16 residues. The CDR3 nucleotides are TGCGCCAGCAGTCAACCATTGGGCAGGGGGAACTATGGCTACACCTTC. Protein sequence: CASSQPLGRGNYGYTF.

For the CDR3, the DNA is TGTGCCAGCAGTCCTCCCCGGGGGACAATAGCCAAAAACATTCAGTACTTC. Its translation is CASSPPRGTIAKNIQYF. V and J are TRBV2 and TRBJ2-4; D tentatively reads TRBD1 or TRBD2 (6 bases each). There are 17 residues in the CDR3. Germline loops: CDR1 SNHLY, CDR2 FYNNEI. Trimming stripped 5 bases from V and 0 bases from J, with 17 bases between.

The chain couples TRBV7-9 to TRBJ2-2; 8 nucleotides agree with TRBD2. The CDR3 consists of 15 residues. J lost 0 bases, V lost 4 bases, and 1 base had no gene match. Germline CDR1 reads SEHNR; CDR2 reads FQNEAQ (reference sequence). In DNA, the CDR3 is TGTGCCAGCAGCTATAGCGGGGCGAACACCGGGGAGCTGTTTTTT. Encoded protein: CASSYSGANTGELFF.

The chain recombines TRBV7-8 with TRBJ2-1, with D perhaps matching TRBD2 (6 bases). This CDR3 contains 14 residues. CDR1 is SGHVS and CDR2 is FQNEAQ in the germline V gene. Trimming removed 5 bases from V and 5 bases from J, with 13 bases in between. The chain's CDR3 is CASSLRERDNEQFF. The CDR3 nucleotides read TGTGCCAGCAGCCTCCGGGAGCGGGACAATGAGCAGTTCTTC.

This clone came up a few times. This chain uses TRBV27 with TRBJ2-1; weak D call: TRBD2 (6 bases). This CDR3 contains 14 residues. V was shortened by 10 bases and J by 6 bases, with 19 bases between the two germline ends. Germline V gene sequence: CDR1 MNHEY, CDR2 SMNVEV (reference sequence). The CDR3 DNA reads TGTGCCACCGTGGACTTGGGACTGAGCAATGAGCAGTTCTTC. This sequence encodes CATVDLGLSNEQFF.

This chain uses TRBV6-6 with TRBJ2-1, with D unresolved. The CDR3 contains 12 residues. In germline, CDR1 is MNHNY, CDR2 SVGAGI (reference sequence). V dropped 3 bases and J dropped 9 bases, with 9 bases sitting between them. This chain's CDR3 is CASSYDGREQFF. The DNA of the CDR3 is TGTGCCAGCAGTTATGACGGGCGTGAGCAGTTCTTC.